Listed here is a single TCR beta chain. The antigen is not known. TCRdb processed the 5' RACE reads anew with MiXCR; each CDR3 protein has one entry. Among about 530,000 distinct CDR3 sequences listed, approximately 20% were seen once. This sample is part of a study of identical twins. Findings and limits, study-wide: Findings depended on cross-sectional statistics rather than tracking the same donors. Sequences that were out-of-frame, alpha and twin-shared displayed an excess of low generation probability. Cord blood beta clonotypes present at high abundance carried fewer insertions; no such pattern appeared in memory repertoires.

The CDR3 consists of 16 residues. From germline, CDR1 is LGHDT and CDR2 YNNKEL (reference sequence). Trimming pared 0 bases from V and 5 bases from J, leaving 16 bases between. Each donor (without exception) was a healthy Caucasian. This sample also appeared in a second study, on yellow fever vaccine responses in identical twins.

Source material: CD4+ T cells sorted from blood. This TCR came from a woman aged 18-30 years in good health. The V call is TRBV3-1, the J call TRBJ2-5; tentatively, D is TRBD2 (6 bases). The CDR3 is CASSQDRFGSGETQYF. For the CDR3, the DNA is TGTGCCAGCAGCCAAGATAGGTTCGGGAGTGGGGAGACCCAGTACTTC.